A few counts support the clone carrying this T cell receptor beta chain. What it binds is unknown. This CDR3 is built from 16 residues. The V gene's germline CDR1 is MNHEY and CDR2 SVGEGT. Trimming cost V 4 bases and J 12 bases; bases outside gene matches: 15. This sample is drawn from a study of blood T cells in healthy people across ages. Whole-study results and caveats: Researchers report that TCR beta diversity correlated strongly with naive T cell percentage. Researchers deemed the diversity estimates from one million T cells underestimates.

Alongside a J-beta primer mix, a sample-barcoded 5' primer served in a second PCR lasting roughly 6 to 12 cycles. A template-switch adaptor that had 12 random nucleotides put a tag on each cDNA molecule. TCRdb fed the 5' RACE reads into MiXCR, producing one record per CDR3 protein. The data contain some 760,000 distinct CDR3 sequences, roughly 25% of them singletons. These data are also associated with another study on T cells of mothers and their children. From that study: During the second PCR, the M1S primer introduced sample barcodes along with 2-4 random nucleotides.

Sample: blood. This chain links TRBV6-2 or TRBV6-3 with TRBJ2-5, with 12 nucleotides matching TRBD2. The sequence was obtained from a boy aged 10-17 years in good health. The CDR3 loop is CASSSGLAGTIWGKYF. Here the CDR3 DNA reads TGTGCCAGCAGTTCAGGACTAGCGGGAACGATTTGGGGGAAGTACTTC.